This T cell receptor beta chain stems from a study of T cells in Graves' hyperthyroidism and ophthalmopathy. This clonotype came up many times. Amplified regions were TCR beta CDR3 sequences from RNA transcripts. The HTBI set primed first-round TCR CDR3 RT-PCR. TCRdb recomputed calls from the multiplex PCR reads with MiXCR, one row per CDR3 protein. The sample contains approximately 610,000 distinct CDR3 sequences, over 15% of which appear only once. The material sequenced was blood. This clonotype was obtained from a woman between 18 and 30 years old with Graves' hyperthyroidism.

The CDR3 region is CASSLGWHEQFF. The CDR3, as DNA: TGTGCCAGCTCACTGGGTTGGCATGAGCAGTTCTTC. The genes are TRBV11-3 and TRBJ2-1; D is undetermined. The V and J ends lost 8 bases and 8 bases respectively, with 13 bases between them. Germline CDR1 is SGHNT and CDR2 is YENEEA. The CDR3 runs to 12 residues.